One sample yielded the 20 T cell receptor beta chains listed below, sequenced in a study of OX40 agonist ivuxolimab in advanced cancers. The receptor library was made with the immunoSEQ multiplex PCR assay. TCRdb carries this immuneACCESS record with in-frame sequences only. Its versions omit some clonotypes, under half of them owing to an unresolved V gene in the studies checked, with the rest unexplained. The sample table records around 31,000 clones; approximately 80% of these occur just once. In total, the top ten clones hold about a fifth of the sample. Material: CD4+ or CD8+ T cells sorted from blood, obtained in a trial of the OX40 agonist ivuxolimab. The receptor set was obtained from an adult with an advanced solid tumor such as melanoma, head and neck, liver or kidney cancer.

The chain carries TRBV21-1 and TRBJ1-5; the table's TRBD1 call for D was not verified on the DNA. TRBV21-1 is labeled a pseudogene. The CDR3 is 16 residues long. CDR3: CASSNAGDSRNQPQHF. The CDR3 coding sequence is TGTGCCAGCAGCAACGCCGGGGACAGCAGAAATCAGCCCCAGCATTTT.

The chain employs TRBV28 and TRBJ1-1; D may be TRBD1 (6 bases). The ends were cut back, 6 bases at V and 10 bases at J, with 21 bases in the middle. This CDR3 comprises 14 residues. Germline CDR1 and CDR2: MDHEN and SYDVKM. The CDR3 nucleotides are TGTGCCAGCAGCCGCACACCGGGACATAAGGGAGCTTTCTTT. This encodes CASSRTPGHKGAFF.

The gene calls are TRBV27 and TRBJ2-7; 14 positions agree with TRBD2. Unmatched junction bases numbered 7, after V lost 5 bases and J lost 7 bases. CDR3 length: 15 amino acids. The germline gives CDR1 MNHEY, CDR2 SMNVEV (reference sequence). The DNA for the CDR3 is TGTGCCAGCAGTCTGGGGACTAGCGGGAGAGGAGAGCAGTACTTC. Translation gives CASSLGTSGRGEQYF.

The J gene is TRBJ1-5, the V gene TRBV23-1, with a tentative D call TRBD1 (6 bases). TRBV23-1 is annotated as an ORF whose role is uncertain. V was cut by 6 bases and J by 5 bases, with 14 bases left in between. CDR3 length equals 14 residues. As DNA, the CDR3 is TGCGCCAGCAGATACAGGGTAGGGGATCAGCCCCAGCATTTT. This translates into CASRYRVGDQPQHF.

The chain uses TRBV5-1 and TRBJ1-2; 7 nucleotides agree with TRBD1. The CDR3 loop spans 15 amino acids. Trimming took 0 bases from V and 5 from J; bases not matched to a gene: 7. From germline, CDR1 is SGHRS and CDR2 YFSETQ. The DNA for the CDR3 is TGCGCCAGCAGCTTGGGACAGGGCCTCGTATATGGCTACACCTTC. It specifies CASSLGQGLVYGYTF. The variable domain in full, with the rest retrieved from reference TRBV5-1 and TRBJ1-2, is KAGVTQTPRYLIKTRGQQVTLSCSPISGHRSVSWYQQTPGQGLQFLFEYFSETQRNKGNFPGRFSGRQFSNSRSEMNVSTLELGDSALYLCASSLGQGLVYGYTFGSGTRLTVV.

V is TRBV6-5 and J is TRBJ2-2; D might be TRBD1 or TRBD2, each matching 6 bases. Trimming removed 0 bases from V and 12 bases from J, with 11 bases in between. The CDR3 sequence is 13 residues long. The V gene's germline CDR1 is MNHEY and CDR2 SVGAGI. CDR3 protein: CASSYSGGGKLFF. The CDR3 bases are TGTGCCAGCAGTTACTCCGGAGGGGGGAAGCTGTTTTTT.

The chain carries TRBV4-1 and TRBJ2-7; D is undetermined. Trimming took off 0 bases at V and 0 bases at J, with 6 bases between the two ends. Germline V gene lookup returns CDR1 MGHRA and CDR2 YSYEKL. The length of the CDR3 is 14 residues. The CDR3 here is CASSQDENSYEQYF. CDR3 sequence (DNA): TGCGCCAGCAGCCAAGATGAGAACTCCTACGAGCAGTACTTC.

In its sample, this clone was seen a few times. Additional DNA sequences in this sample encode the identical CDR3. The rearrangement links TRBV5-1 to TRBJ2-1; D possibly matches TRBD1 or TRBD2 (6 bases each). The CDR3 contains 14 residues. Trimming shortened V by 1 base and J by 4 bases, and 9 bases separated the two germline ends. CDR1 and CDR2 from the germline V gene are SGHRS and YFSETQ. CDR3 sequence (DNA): TGCGCCAGCAGCTTGACAGGGACTTACAATGAGCAGTTCTTC. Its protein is CASSLTGTYNEQFF.

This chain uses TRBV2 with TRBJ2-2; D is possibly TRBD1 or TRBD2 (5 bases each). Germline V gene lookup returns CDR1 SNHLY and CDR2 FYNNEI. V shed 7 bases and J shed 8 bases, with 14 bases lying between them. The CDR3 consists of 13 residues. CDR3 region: CASKTGAKGELFF. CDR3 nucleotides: TGTGCCAGCAAAACCGGGGCAAAAGGGGAGCTGTTTTTT.

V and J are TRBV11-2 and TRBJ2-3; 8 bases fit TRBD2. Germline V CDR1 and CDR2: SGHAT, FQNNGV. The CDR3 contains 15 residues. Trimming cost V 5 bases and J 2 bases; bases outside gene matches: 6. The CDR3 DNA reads TGTGCCAGCAGCCCGAGGACTAGCATCACAGATACGCAGTATTTT. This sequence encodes CASSPRTSITDTQYF.

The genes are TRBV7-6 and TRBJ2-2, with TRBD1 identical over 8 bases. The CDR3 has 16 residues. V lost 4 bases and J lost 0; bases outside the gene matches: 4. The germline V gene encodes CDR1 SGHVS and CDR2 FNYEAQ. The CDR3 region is CASSSWTGSNTGELFF. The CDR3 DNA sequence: TGTGCCAGCAGCTCCTGGACAGGGTCGAACACCGGGGAGCTGTTTTTT.

Written as DNA, the CDR3 is TGTGCCAGCAGCCGTACTAGCGGTCGCACCGGGGAGCTGTTTTTT. As protein: CASSRTSGRTGELFF. The V and J genes are TRBV9 and TRBJ2-2; TRBD2 matches at 8 bases. The CDR3 is made up of 15 amino acids. Trimming at V came to 4 bases and at J to 4 bases, leaving 6 bases not matched to a gene. Germline assignment: CDR1 SGDLS and CDR2 YYNGEE.

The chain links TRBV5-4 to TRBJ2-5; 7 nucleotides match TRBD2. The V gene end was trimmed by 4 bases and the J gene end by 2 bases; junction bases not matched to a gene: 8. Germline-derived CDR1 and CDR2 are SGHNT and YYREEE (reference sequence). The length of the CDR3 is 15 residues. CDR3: CASSPFRRGQETQYF. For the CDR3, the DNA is TGTGCCAGCAGCCCCTTTAGGCGGGGGCAAGAGACCCAGTACTTC. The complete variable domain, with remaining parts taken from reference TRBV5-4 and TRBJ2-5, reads ETGVTQSPTHLIKTRGQQVTLRCSSQSGHNTVSWYQQALGQGPQFIFQYYREEENGRGNFPPRFSGLQFPNYSSELNVNALELDDSALYLCASSPFRRGQETQYFGPGTRLLVL.

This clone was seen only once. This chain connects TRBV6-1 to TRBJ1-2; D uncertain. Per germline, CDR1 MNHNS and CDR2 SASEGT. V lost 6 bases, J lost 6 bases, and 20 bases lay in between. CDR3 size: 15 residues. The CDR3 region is CASRSPPAAKDGYTF. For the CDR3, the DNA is TGTGCCAGCAGATCCCCCCCGGCAGCTAAGGATGGCTACACCTTC.

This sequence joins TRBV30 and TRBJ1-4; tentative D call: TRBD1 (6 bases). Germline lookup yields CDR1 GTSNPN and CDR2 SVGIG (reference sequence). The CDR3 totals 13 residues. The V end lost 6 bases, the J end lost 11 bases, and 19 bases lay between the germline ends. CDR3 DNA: TGTGCCTGTTCCCGGGGGCAGTCGAAGAAACTGTTTTTT. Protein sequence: CACSRGQSKKLFF. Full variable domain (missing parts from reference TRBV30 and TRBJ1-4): SQTIHQWPATLVQPVGSPLSLECTVEGTSNPNLYWYRQAAGRGLQLLFYSVGIGQISSEVPQNLSASRPQDRQFILSSKKLLLSDSGFYLCACSRGQSKKLFFGSGTQLSVL.

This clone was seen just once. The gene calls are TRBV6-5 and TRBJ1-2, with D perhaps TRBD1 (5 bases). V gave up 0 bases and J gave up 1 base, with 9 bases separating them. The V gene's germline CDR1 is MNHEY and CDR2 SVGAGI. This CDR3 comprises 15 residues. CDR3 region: CASSYSGGVNYGYTF. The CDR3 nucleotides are TGTGCCAGCAGTTACTCGGGGGGGGTTAACTATGGCTACACCTTC.

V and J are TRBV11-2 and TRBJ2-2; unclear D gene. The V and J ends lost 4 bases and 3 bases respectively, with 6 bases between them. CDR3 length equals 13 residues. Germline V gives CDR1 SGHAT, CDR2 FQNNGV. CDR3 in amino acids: CASSSGDTGELFF. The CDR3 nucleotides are TGTGCCAGCAGCTCAGGCGACACCGGGGAGCTGTTTTTT. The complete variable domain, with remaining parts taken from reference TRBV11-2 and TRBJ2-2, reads EAGVAQSPRYKIIEKRQSVAFWCNPISGHATLYWYQQILGQGPKLLIQFQNNGVVDDSQLPKDRFSAERLKGVDSTLKIQPAKLEDSAVYLCASSSGDTGELFFGEGSRLTVL.

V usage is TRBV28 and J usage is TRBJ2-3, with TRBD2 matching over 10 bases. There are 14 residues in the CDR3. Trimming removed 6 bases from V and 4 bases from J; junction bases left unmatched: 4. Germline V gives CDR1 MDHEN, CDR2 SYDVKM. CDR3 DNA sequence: TGTGCCAGCAGACTAGCGGGGCGACCAGATACGCAGTATTTT. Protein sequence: CASRLAGRPDTQYF.

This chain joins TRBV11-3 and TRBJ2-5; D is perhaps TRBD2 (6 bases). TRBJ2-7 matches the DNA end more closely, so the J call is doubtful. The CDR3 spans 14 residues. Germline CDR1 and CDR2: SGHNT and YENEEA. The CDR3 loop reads CASSRGGNSYEQYF. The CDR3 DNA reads TGTGCCAGCAGCCGGGGAGGAAACTCCTACGAGCAGTACTTC.

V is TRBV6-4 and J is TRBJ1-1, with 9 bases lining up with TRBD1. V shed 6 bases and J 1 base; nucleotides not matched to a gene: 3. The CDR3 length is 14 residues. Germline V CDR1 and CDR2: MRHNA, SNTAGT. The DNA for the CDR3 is TGTGCCAGCAGACGGGACAGGGAGAACACTGAAGCTTTCTTT. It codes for CASRRDRENTEAFF.